Below, one T cell receptor beta chain is given with its context. Its antigen is as yet unknown. Purity above 98% was achieved in all sorted populations. Germline trimming cut 4 bases from V and 6 bases from J; bases unmatched to any gene: 9. Germline CDR1 and CDR2: SGHNT and YYREEE (reference sequence). There are 14 residues in the CDR3. This specimen comes from a study of beta chain features in type 1 diabetes. Overall study context: All samples combined gave 107,917,701 sorted cells for examination. Study-level results: Across patients, naive, central memory and Treg TCRB repertoires exhibited apparently greater similarity than was observed across healthy donors.

Expressed TCRB transcripts were sequenced because the isolated RNA had all been reverse transcribed beforehand. Here immunoSEQ multiplex PCR was the method, and the copy in TCRdb shows in-frame clones only, minus some. This table has 250,000 to 300,000 clones, approximately 8.1% appearing once. V usage is TRBV5-4 and J usage is TRBJ1-2; TRBD1 agrees at 7 bases. The receptor was derived from a young woman in good health. Sample: central memory CD4+ T cells from blood. CDR3 coding DNA: TGTGCCAGCAGCGTGAGCCGACAGGGCGATGGCTACACCTTC. It translates to CASSVSRQGDGYTF.